The 22 T cell receptor beta chains below all came from one sample that was sequenced in a study of shared T cell receptors in the human thymus. Libraries were prepared by immunoSEQ multiplex PCR; TCRdb keeps only in-frame clonotypes and omits some of them. The sample yields some 640,000 clones, around 87% seen once. These data were also reused for a study on human thymus T cells.

Sequencing used thymocytes. The receptors here all came from a boy less than two years old with a congenital heart defect.

This chain uses TRBV7-9 with TRBJ2-1; 9 bases line up with TRBD2. Germline CDR1 SEHNR, CDR2 FQNEAQ (reference sequence). This CDR3 spans 14 amino acids. V was pared by 11 bases and J by 4 bases, with 9 bases of the junction left unmatched. The CDR3 is CAGRLLAGYNEQFF. The DNA of the CDR3 is TGTGCCGGCCGTCTCCTAGCGGGGTACAATGAGCAGTTCTTC.

The chain has TRBV28 and TRBJ2-5; D gene unclear. There are 13 residues in the CDR3. Germline lookup yields CDR1 MDHEN and CDR2 SYDVKM. The V end lost 4 bases, the J end lost 6 bases, and 12 bases lay between the germline ends. The CDR3 bases are TGTGCCAGCAGTTCGGGTTGTTTGAAGACCCAGTACTTC. It yields the protein CASSSGCLKTQYF.

This clone came up once. J is TRBJ1-4 and V is TRBV30; D unclear. Germline assignment: CDR1 GTSNPN and CDR2 SVGIG (reference sequence). CDR3 size: 11 residues. The V end lost 4 bases, the J end lost 8 bases, and 8 bases lay between the germline ends. CDR3 sequence reads: CAWKAEEKLFF. CDR3 coding DNA: TGTGCCTGGAAGGCGGAGGAAAAACTGTTTTTT.

The genes are TRBV9 and TRBJ2-6; the D gene is possibly TRBD1 (5 bases). This CDR3 has 18 residues. V lost 3 bases, J lost 0 bases, and 16 bases lay in between. Germline V gene lookup returns CDR1 SGDLS and CDR2 YYNGEE. In DNA, the CDR3 is TGTGCCAGCAGCGCGATGACAGACCCCCCCTCTGGGGCCAACGTCCTGACTTTC. Amino acid sequence: CASSAMTDPPSGANVLTF.

J is TRBJ2-1 and V is TRBV4-3; 9 bases are a match to TRBD2. Germline CDR1 LGHNA, CDR2 YSLEER. The V gene end was trimmed by 0 bases and the J gene end by 4 bases; junction bases not matched to a gene: 7. The CDR3 covers 17 residues. The CDR3 sequence is CASSQDGGRALYNEQFF. CDR3 bases: TGCGCCAGCAGCCAAGATGGCGGGAGGGCCCTGTACAATGAGCAGTTCTTC.

This clone appeared a single time. This sequence joins TRBV5-6 and TRBJ2-2, with 13 nucleotides matching TRBD2. Germline lookup yields CDR1 SGHDT and CDR2 YYEEEE. The CDR3 runs 19 residues. J lost 3 bases, V lost 1 base, and 9 bases had no gene match. The CDR3 spells CASSLKTGTSGAYTGELFF. As DNA, the CDR3 is TGTGCCAGCAGCTTGAAAACCGGGACTAGCGGGGCATACACCGGGGAGCTGTTTTTT.

This sequence joins TRBV7-8 and TRBJ1-3, with 7 nucleotides matching TRBD1. Germline assignment: CDR1 SGHVS and CDR2 FQNEAQ. The CDR3 sequence is 16 residues long. Trimming at V came to 1 base and at J to 4 bases, leaving 7 bases not matched to a gene. The CDR3: CASSLVTRQGGNTIYF. The CDR3, as DNA: TGTGCCAGCAGCTTAGTCACCAGACAGGGCGGAAACACCATATATTTT.

A remark on this clone: One end of the junction fails to match germline, which may point to a read error. The CDR3 DNA follows: TGTGCCAGCAGCCAAGAGAAACCGACGGGGACAGGGCTAAGTTCACCCCTCCCCTTT. This translates into CASSQEKPTGTGLSSPLPF. The V call is TRBV14, the J call TRBJ1-6; 9 bases map to TRBD1. The CDR3 has 19 residues. Looked up from germline, CDR1 is SGHDN and CDR2 is FVKESK.

This chain uses TRBV7-8 with TRBJ2-7, with 9 bases identical to TRBD1. The CDR3 is made up of 15 amino acids. V lost 1 base to trimming and J lost 3 bases; unmatched junction nucleotides: 4. In germline, CDR1 is SGHVS, CDR2 FQNEAQ. The CDR3 protein is CASSLVGTGLYEQYF. The CDR3 nucleotides are TGTGCCAGCAGCTTAGTAGGGACAGGGCTCTACGAGCAGTACTTC.

This clone appeared a single time. The V and J genes are TRBV29-1 and TRBJ2-7; TRBD2 is a possible D gene (6 bases). CDR3 length equals 14 residues. V lost 2 bases and J lost 1, with 12 bases in between. Looked up from germline, CDR1 is SQVTM and CDR2 is ANQGSEA. CDR3 sequence reads: CSVETGGGSYEQYF. The CDR3 DNA sequence: TGCAGCGTTGAAACAGGCGGAGGGTCCTACGAGCAGTACTTC.

The rearrangement uses TRBV5-6 and TRBJ1-2, with a weak D call TRBD1 (6 bases). Germline-derived CDR1 and CDR2 are SGHDT and YYEEEE. Trimming left V 1 base short and J 2 bases short, with 15 bases between. This CDR3 spans 16 amino acids. The CDR3 bases are TGTGCCAGCAGCTTGTTCGTCGGACAGCCCAACTATGGCTACACCTTC. It specifies CASSLFVGQPNYGYTF.

The rearrangement joins TRBV5-6 to TRBJ2-2, with D unclear. Trimming stripped 0 bases from V and 1 base from J, with 4 bases between. CDR3 size: 14 residues. Germline CDR1 reads SGHDT; CDR2 reads YYEEEE. CDR3 coding DNA: TGTGCCAGCAGCTTGGAGCTGAACACCGGGGAGCTGTTTTTT. Translated, it gives CASSLELNTGELFF. The full variable domain, completed using reference TRBV5-6 and TRBJ2-2, is DAGVTQSPTHLIKTRGQQVTLRCSPKSGHDTVSWYQQALGQGPQFIFQYYEEEERQRGNFPDRFSGHQFPNYSSELNVNALLLGDSALYLCASSLELNTGELFFGEGSRLTVL.

This sequence joins TRBV6-5 and TRBJ2-7; possible D gene TRBD1, 5 bases. CDR1 is MNHEY and CDR2 is SVGAGI in the germline V gene. Trimming took off 10 bases at V and 0 bases at J, with 10 bases between the two ends. The CDR3 has 12 residues. CDR3 sequence reads: CATRDSSYEQYF. CDR3 nucleotide sequence: TGTGCCACTCGTGACAGCTCCTACGAGCAGTACTTC.

The chain uses TRBV4-3 and TRBJ1-6; the match to TRBD1 covers 9 bases. The V gene's germline CDR1 is LGHNA and CDR2 YSLEER. This CDR3 spans 18 amino acids. V lost 0 bases to trimming and J lost 5 bases; unmatched junction nucleotides: 8. As DNA, the CDR3 is TGCGCCAGCAGCCAAGATATGGGACAGGGATTGAATAATTCACCCCTCCACTTT. As protein: CASSQDMGQGLNNSPLHF.

This clone was counted a few times. The sample carries other DNA sequences with the same CDR3. The V call is TRBV5-1, the J call TRBJ1-1; D gene ambiguous. The CDR3 totals 15 residues. Trimming shortened V by 0 bases and J by 6 bases, and 15 bases separated the two germline ends. Germline-derived CDR1 and CDR2 are SGHRS and YFSETQ. The CDR3 nucleotides read TGCGCCAGCAGCTTGGTAGGTGAGGGCTTCCCTGAAGCTTTCTTT. This sequence encodes CASSLVGEGFPEAFF.

This chain uses TRBV14 with TRBJ2-1; D is unresolved. Germline V gives CDR1 SGHDN, CDR2 FVKESK. The length of the CDR3 is 15 residues. Trimming left V 3 bases short and J 3 bases short, with 12 bases between. In DNA, the CDR3 is TGTGCCAGCAGCCACCACCCGACTTACTACAATGAGCAGTTCTTC. Its translation: CASSHHPTYYNEQFF.

This clone was counted between two and nine times. The chain joins TRBV10-3 to TRBJ2-2; the match to TRBD1 covers 7 bases. Germline V gene sequence: CDR1 ENHRY, CDR2 SYGVKD. V was pared by 0 bases and J by 4 bases, with 8 bases of the junction left unmatched. CDR3 length: 17 residues. The CDR3 DNA is TGTGCCATCAGTGAGTCTCCCCGACAGGGATGCACCGGGGAGCTGTTTTTT. Its translation is CAISESPRQGCTGELFF.

The chain uses TRBV28 and TRBJ1-6; 10 nucleotides match TRBD1. The V segment lost 6 bases and the J segment 7 bases; nucleotides outside the gene matches: 3. This CDR3 comprises 14 residues. Germline CDR1 and CDR2: MDHEN and SYDVKM. The CDR3 region is CASSRTGGNSPLHF. The CDR3 DNA reads as TGTGCCAGCAGCCGGACAGGGGGAAATTCACCCCTCCACTTT.

In DNA form, the CDR3 reads TGCGCCAGCAGCCAAGACTGGGGGGGCTTGTACAATGAGCAGTTCTTC. Residues: CASSQDWGGLYNEQFF. The rearrangement uses TRBV4-3 and TRBJ2-1; D might be TRBD2 (7 bases). Germline V lookup: CDR1 LGHNA, CDR2 YSLEER. The CDR3 length is 16 residues. The germline V and J ends were trimmed by 0 bases and 4 bases, with 13 bases remaining between them.

The J gene is TRBJ1-2, the V gene TRBV28; D is perhaps TRBD1 (5 bases). Germline loops: CDR1 MDHEN, CDR2 SYDVKM. The CDR3 is made up of 16 amino acids. V was trimmed by 5 bases and J by 3 bases, leaving 19 bases between them. The CDR3 sequence: CASSLPGHRSDYGYTF. The CDR3 DNA reads as TGTGCCAGCAGTCTTCCTGGGCACAGGAGTGACTATGGCTACACCTTC.

This chain joins TRBV5-6 and TRBJ1-5, with D tentatively TRBD1 (6 bases). Trimming took 0 bases from V and 5 from J, leaving 15 bases between them. The CDR3 covers 16 residues. The germline V gene encodes CDR1 SGHDT and CDR2 YYEEEE. Here the CDR3 reads CASSLGTEGMDQPQHF. The CDR3 DNA is TGTGCCAGCAGCTTGGGGACAGAGGGTATGGATCAGCCCCAGCATTTT.

V gene TRBV6-5 combines with J gene TRBJ1-1; 7 bases are a match to TRBD1. Germline V gene lookup returns CDR1 MNHEY and CDR2 SVGAGI. The CDR3 totals 15 residues. The junction had 7 bases not matched to a gene; V was cut back by 6 bases and J by 0 bases. The DNA for the CDR3 is TGTGCCAGCAGCTCAACTGACAGGGTGAACACTGAAGCTTTCTTT. Its protein product is CASSSTDRVNTEAFF.